Below are 32 T cell receptor beta chains sequenced from a single sample in a study of tumor and adjacent non-tumor tissue in lung cancer. No cell sorting was done before RNA was extracted from the tissue. Distant lung tissue was collected more than 3 cm away from the tumor edge. A modified ARM-PCR protocol with three rounds of nested PCR amplified TCRbeta. Each CDR3 protein gets one entry after TCRdb re-called the multiplex PCR reads with MiXCR. The sample consists of about 48,000 distinct CDR3 sequences, about two thirds of them appearing once. Specimen: distant non-tumor lung tissue. Receptors originate from a woman between 70 and 85 years old with non-small cell lung cancer.

With regard to this clonotype: A much larger clone is a single base away; this may be a read error. The chain has TRBV20-1 and TRBJ2-3, with a possible D match to TRBD1 (6 bases). With 4 bases removed from V and 6 bases from J, the gap between germline ends came to 11 bases. Germline V lookup: CDR1 DFQATT, CDR2 SNEGSKA (reference sequence). The CDR3 extends over 12 amino acids. The CDR3 coding sequence is TGCAGTGCTACCACAGGGAGTGATACGCAGTATTTT. It codes for CSATTGSDTQYF.

This clonotype has at least ten counts. V is TRBV12-3 or TRBV12-4 and J is TRBJ1-1; no definite D call. The CDR3 contains 12 residues. Trimming cost V 7 bases and J 1 base, with 7 bases left between them. The CDR3 bases are TGTGCCAGCACCCTCGGGAACACTGAAGCTTTCTTT. Translation: CASTLGNTEAFF.

The chain combines TRBV6-6 with TRBJ1-2, with no clear D. Germline CDR1 is MNHNY and CDR2 is SVGAGI (reference sequence). Between the trimmed V and J ends, which lost 5 bases and 4 bases, there was a span of 11 bases. This CDR3 comprises 13 residues. The CDR3 spells CASSPDIGYGYTF. For the CDR3, the DNA is TGTGCCAGCAGTCCTGACATCGGCTATGGCTACACCTTC.

This clonotype was counted ten times or more. The chain has TRBV28 and TRBJ2-7, with D unclear. Per germline, CDR1 MDHEN and CDR2 SYDVKM. V lost 3 bases to trimming and J lost 3 bases, with 3 bases between them. This CDR3 comprises 11 residues. The CDR3 nucleotides are TGTGCCAGCAGTTTCGTCTACGAGCAGTACTTC. Translation: CASSFVYEQYF.

Regarding this clonotype: At one end, the junction sequence differs from germline, possibly due to a read error. V is TRBV6-6 and J is TRBJ2-3, with D possibly matching TRBD2 (6 bases). This CDR3 has 18 amino acids. CDR1 MNHNY and CDR2 SVGAGI come from the germline V gene (reference sequence). The CDR3 protein is CASSYSISDGGSTDTQYF. DNA for the CDR3: TGTGCCAGCAGTTACTCCATCTCGGACGGGGGTAGTACAGATACACAGTATTTT.

The chain combines TRBV24-1 with TRBJ2-7, with 7 bases identical to TRBD1. In germline, CDR1 is KGHDR, CDR2 SFDVKD. This CDR3 has 14 amino acids. With 9 bases clipped from V and 2 bases from J, the junction kept 9 bases outside the gene matches. The CDR3 protein is CATQDRSRPYEQYF. In DNA form, the CDR3 reads TGTGCCACCCAGGACAGGTCGAGGCCCTACGAGCAGTACTTC.

This clonotype was seen only a few times. The genes are TRBV7-9 and TRBJ2-1; D gene uncertain. The CDR3 runs to 14 residues. Trimming pared 4 bases from V and 13 bases from J, leaving 20 bases between. Per germline, CDR1 SEHNR and CDR2 FQNEAQ (reference sequence). CDR3 region: CASSSTELSKGQFF. DNA of the CDR3: TGTGCCAGCAGCTCGACGGAACTTTCAAAAGGACAGTTCTTC.

This clonotype was found many times. This may stem from a read error, because a much larger clone lies one nucleotide away. The chain carries TRBV11-3 and TRBJ2-5; possibly TRBD2 for D (6 bases). From germline, CDR1 is SGHNT and CDR2 YENEEA. This CDR3 has 15 amino acids. The CDR3 reads CASSLAGASQEIQYF. CDR3 coding DNA: TGTGCCAGCAGCTTAGCGGGAGCCTCCCAAGAGATCCAGTACTTC.

The genes are TRBV6-5 and TRBJ1-5; TRBD1 might be the D (6 bases). Trimming cost V 6 bases and J 4 bases, with 13 bases left between them. Germline CDR1 reads MNHEY; CDR2 reads SVGAGI. The CDR3 contains 14 residues. The CDR3, as DNA: TGTGCCAGCAGGAGTACAGGGCGTAATCAGCCCCAGCATTTT. Translating gives CASRSTGRNQPQHF.

This chain uses TRBV29-1 with TRBJ1-1, with D hard to call. There are 12 residues in the CDR3. The germline gives CDR1 SQVTM, CDR2 ANQGSEA. V was clipped by 8 bases and J by 1 base, with 11 bases between them. CDR3 loop: CSIVFENTEAFF. DNA for the CDR3: TGCAGCATTGTATTTGAGAACACTGAAGCTTTCTTT.

As for this clonotype: Compared with germline, one end of the junction differs, possibly owing to a read error. This chain uses TRBV29-1 with TRBJ2-1, with 7 nucleotides matching TRBD1. The CDR3 runs 13 residues. The germline V gene encodes CDR1 SQVTM and CDR2 ANQGSEA. DNA of the CDR3: TGCAGCATTGCAATAACAGGGGACAATAAGCAATTCTTC. It is translated as CSIAITGDNKQFF.

To note about this clonotype: Germline is not matched at one junction end, which may reflect a read error. The chain has TRBV11-1 and TRBJ1-2, with D unclear. The V gene's germline CDR1 is SGHAT and CDR2 FQDESV (reference sequence). CDR3 length equals 14 residues. The CDR3 DNA is TGTGCCACCAGTCATTCGGGTGTTGGCTATGGCTACAGCTTC. Its translation is CATSHSGVGYGYSF.

This clonotype was recorded at least ten times. The chain combines TRBV20-1 with TRBJ2-3, with 14 bases matching TRBD2. Germline V gives CDR1 DFQATT, CDR2 SNEGSKA (reference sequence). The CDR3 is 14 residues long. V trimming: 6 bases; J trimming: 10 bases; junction bases outside the gene matches: 9. The CDR3 nucleotides are TGCAGTGCGGCCGGGACTAGCGGGAGTGCGGCGCAGTATTTT. It yields the protein CSAAGTSGSAAQYF.

The chain joins TRBV6-2 or TRBV6-3 to TRBJ1-1; D is unclear. With 5 bases removed from V and 2 bases from J, the gap between germline ends came to 18 bases. The length of the CDR3 is 16 residues. The germline V gene encodes CDR1 MNHEY and CDR2 SVGEGT. In nucleotides, the CDR3 is TGTGCCAGCAGTACCAACGACGTGAGAACTAACACTGAAGCTTTCTTT. Its translation: CASSTNDVRTNTEAFF.

The chain carries TRBV29-1 and TRBJ2-1; D is ambiguous. The CDR3 loop spans 13 amino acids. Trimming cost V 6 bases and J 11 bases, with 20 bases left between them. Germline CDR1 and CDR2: SQVTM and ANQGSEA. DNA for the CDR3: TGCAGCGTAAAACGTCAGAGCATAAATAAGCAGTTCTTC. Translated: CSVKRQSINKQFF.

This clonotype was seen at least ten times. The chain carries TRBV4-2 and TRBJ2-2; 9 nucleotides align to TRBD2. Germline V gene lookup returns CDR1 LGHNA and CDR2 YNFKEQ. V shed 0 bases, J shed 5 bases, and the junction held 4 bases outside the gene matches. This CDR3 has 16 amino acids. In DNA, the CDR3 is TGTGCCAGCAGCCAAGATTCTGCGGGGGGGACCGGGGAGCTGTTTTTT. Its protein is CASSQDSAGGTGELFF.

The table lists this clonotype with a few counts. A much larger clone sits a single nucleotide away, making a read error possible. The V gene is TRBV7-9, the J gene TRBJ2-5; D is ambiguous. The germline gives CDR1 SEHNR, CDR2 FQNEAQ (reference sequence). CDR3 length equals 13 residues. Here the CDR3 DNA reads TGTACCAGCAGCTTACGAGAAAAAGAGACCCAGTACTTC. This translates into CTSSLREKETQYF.

V and J are TRBV6-1 and TRBJ1-1; D is possibly TRBD1 (5 bases). Per germline, CDR1 MNHNS and CDR2 SASEGT. The CDR3 is 11 residues long. Trimming took 7 bases from V and 10 from J, leaving 13 bases between them. This CDR3 is CASNESQGAFF. The CDR3 region has the DNA TGTGCCAGCAATGAGTCCCAGGGAGCTTTCTTT.

As regards this clonotype: A read error may explain this, as a much larger clone is one base away. V usage is TRBV10-2 and J usage is TRBJ2-3, with D tentatively TRBD1 (5 bases). The CDR3 loop spans 14 amino acids. Germline values: CDR1 WSHSY, CDR2 SAAADI. CDR3 in DNA: TGCGTCAGCAGTGAGTCCAGGGGCACAGATACGCAGTATTTT. It translates to CVSSESRGTDTQYF.

Note on this clonotype: In this CDR3 the conserved last residue, phenylalanine or tryptophan, is missing, so a read error is likely. The genes are TRBV29-1 and TRBJ1-3; D ambiguous. Germline V lookup: CDR1 SQVTM, CDR2 ANQGSEA. The CDR3 is 12 amino acids. Here the CDR3 DNA reads TGTAGCGTTAAAGGCTCTGGAAACACCATATATTAT. It yields the protein CSVKGSGNTIYY.

This clonotype was seen many times. The chain recombines TRBV28 with TRBJ2-7, with 7 bases fitting TRBD1. Per the germline V gene, CDR1 is MDHEN and CDR2 is SYDVKM. The CDR3 runs to 13 residues. J gave up 0 bases and V 5 bases, and 1 base lay outside the gene matches. The CDR3 here is CASSGDSSYEQYF. DNA of the CDR3: TGTGCCAGCAGTGGGGACAGCTCCTACGAGCAGTACTTC. The whole variable domain, filled in from reference TRBV28 and TRBJ2-7, reads DVKVTQSSRYLVKRTGEKVFLECVQDMDHENMFWYRQDPGLGLRLIYFSYDVKMKEKGDIPEGYSVSREKKERFSLILESASTNQTSMYLCASSGDSSYEQYFGPGTRLTVT.

To note about this clonotype: The CDR3 does not close with the conserved phenylalanine or tryptophan, likely indicating a read error. The chain employs TRBV5-5 and TRBJ2-1, with D perhaps TRBD2 (5 bases). Germline lookup yields CDR1 SGHKS and CDR2 YYEKEE (reference sequence). The CDR3 has 15 amino acids. The ends were cut back, 2 bases at V and 7 bases at J, with 16 bases in the middle. The CDR3 nucleotides read TGTGCCAGCAGCTTCAGCCTAGTGGGAGCAAATGAGCAGTTCATC. Its translation: CASSFSLVGANEQFI.

This clonotype was counted at least ten times. The chain couples TRBV24-1 to TRBJ2-7; 7 nucleotides align to TRBD1. This CDR3 contains 14 residues. Trimming cost V 4 bases and J 2 bases; bases outside gene matches: 4. Germline V lookup: CDR1 KGHDR, CDR2 SFDVKD. In DNA form, the CDR3 reads TGTGCCACCAGTGAAGCGACAGGGACCTACGAGCAGTACTTC. It specifies CATSEATGTYEQYF.

Turning to this clonotype: Germline and junction disagree at one end, which may indicate a read error. This sequence joins TRBV12-3 or TRBV12-4 and TRBJ2-3, with D possibly matching TRBD2 (6 bases). CDR3 size: 12 residues. In DNA form, the CDR3 reads TGTGTCAGCTGTTCGCGGGGAGATACGCAGTATTTT. Amino acids: CVSCSRGDTQYF.

With respect to this clonotype: The CDR3 does not close with the conserved phenylalanine or tryptophan, likely indicating a read error. Because the CDR3's place on the DNA is in doubt, the DNA is left out and the CDR3 is given as listed by TCRdb. J is TRBJ1-1 and V is TRBV4-1; the table assigns TRBD1, which was not confirmed against the DNA. The CDR3 sequence runs 15 residues, both termini included. CDR1 is MGHRA, CDR2 YSYEKL, per germline. CDR3 region: CASSQDGAGATEAFL.

Comments on this clonotype: The junction differs from germline at one of its ends, possibly a read error. The DNA of the CDR3 is TGTGCCAGCAGCTTCTCGGGACAGCTCTCTGGAGCCAACGCCCTGACTTTC. Translation gives CASSFSGQLSGANALTF. This rearrangement joins TRBV5-5 to TRBJ2-6; 7 nucleotides line up with TRBD1. CDR3 length: 17 residues. The germline V gene has CDR1 SGHKS and CDR2 YYEKEE (reference sequence). Using reference TRBV5-5 and TRBJ2-6 for the parts outside the CDR3, the full variable domain is DAGVTQSPTHLIKTRGQQVTLRCSPISGHKSVSWYQQVLGQGPQFIFQYYEKEERGRGNFPDRFSARQFPNYSSELNVNALLLGDSALYLCASSFSGQLSGANALTFGAGSRLTVL.

This clonotype was seen repeatedly, ten times or more. The rearrangement uses TRBV28 and TRBJ2-7; tentative D call: TRBD2 (6 bases). CDR1 is MDHEN, CDR2 SYDVKM, per germline. The CDR3 is 14 residues long. Trimming took off 2 bases at V and 6 bases at J, with 14 bases between the two ends. The CDR3 region is CASSLGREVSEQYF. The CDR3 DNA reads as TGTGCCAGCAGTTTAGGTAGGGAGGTATCCGAGCAGTACTTC.

As concerns this clonotype: This may stem from a read error, because a much larger clone lies one nucleotide away. The chain uses TRBV7-8 and TRBJ2-3, with a tentative D call TRBD2 (5 bases). V was shortened by 5 bases and J by 4 bases, with 19 bases between the two germline ends. This CDR3 spans 16 amino acids. The germline V gene encodes CDR1 SGHVS and CDR2 FQNEAQ. The chain's CDR3 is CASSNLGQEAADTQYF. The CDR3 DNA reads as TGTGCCAGCAGCAACCTAGGGCAGGAGGCAGCAGATACGCAGTATTTT. Full variable domain (missing parts from reference TRBV7-8 and TRBJ2-3): GAGVSQSPRYKVAKRGQDVALRCDPISGHVSLFWYQQALGQGPEFLTYFQNEAQLDKSGLPSDRFFAERPEGSVSTLKIQRTQQEDSAVYLCASSNLGQEAADTQYFGPGTRLTVL.

Concerning this clonotype: One end of the junction fails to match germline, which may point to a read error. The rearrangement links TRBV29-1 to TRBJ1-1; no clear D gene. The CDR3 runs to 16 residues. Germline lookup yields CDR1 SQVTM and CDR2 ANQGSEA. DNA of the CDR3: TGCAGCGTCCAGAGTGCAAGAACTTCTCAGGACGATGCAGCTTCATTT. Translating gives CSVQSARTSQDDAASF.

To note about this clonotype: Relative to the germline gene, one junction end is altered; a read error may explain this. The rearrangement joins TRBV5-1 to TRBJ2-6; D remains unclear. The CDR3 length is 15 residues. Germline loops: CDR1 SGHRS, CDR2 YFSETQ. The CDR3 DNA reads as TGCGCCAGCAGCTCAGGCCACTCTGGGACCAACGTCCTGACTTTC. Translation: CASSSGHSGTNVLTF.

Comment on this clonotype: Mismatch with germline at one junction end may stem from a read error. The V and J genes are TRBV6-2 or TRBV6-3 and TRBJ1-1; D possibly corresponds to TRBD1 (6 bases). Germline V gives CDR1 MNHEY, CDR2 SVGEGT. This CDR3 comprises 16 residues. The CDR3: CASSSNDGTTNTEVFF. For the CDR3, the DNA is TGTGCCAGCAGTAGCAACGATGGGACAACTAACACTGAAGTTTTCTTT.

This clonotype has just a few counts. A read error is possible here, since a much larger clone lies one base away. The chain uses TRBV30 and TRBJ1-1, with D uncertain. CDR1 is GTSNPN and CDR2 is SVGIG in the germline V gene (reference sequence). CDR3 size: 11 residues. V lost 6 bases, J lost 4 bases, and 9 bases lay in between. The CDR3 is CACPSSTEAFF. The CDR3 region has the DNA TGTGCCTGCCCCTCAAGCACTGAAGCTTTCTTT. Using reference TRBV30 and TRBJ1-1 for the parts outside the CDR3, the full variable domain is SQTIHQWPATLVQPVGSPLSLECTVEGTSNPNLYWYRQAAGRGLQLLFYSVGIGQISSEVPQNLSASRPQDRQFILSSKKLLLSDSGFYLCACPSSTEAFFGQGTRLTVV.